Presented here are 31 T cell receptor beta chains from one specimen sequenced in a study of T cell responses to AZD1222 COVID-19 vaccine. The protocol was immunoSEQ multiplex PCR, while the TCRdb copy is restricted to in-frame clones and leaves out a portion. The repertoire holds 98,000 or so clones, approximately 88% seen once, with less than 9.5% in the top ten. Source: peripheral blood, taken on day 0 of AZD1222 vaccination. The origin of the receptors is an adult in good health.

The chain is built from TRBV3-1 (or the pseudogene TRBV3-2) and TRBJ1-2; the D is unclear. This CDR3 region has 17 residues. Trimming pared 0 bases from V and 2 bases from J, leaving 16 bases between. Per the germline V gene, CDR1 is LGHDT and CDR2 is YNNKEL (reference sequence). The CDR3 here is CASSQEVRAVLNYGYTF. The CDR3 region has the DNA TGTGCCAGCAGCCAAGAGGTTAGGGCAGTCTTAAACTATGGCTACACCTTC.

The chain links TRBV5-4 to TRBJ2-7; TRBD1 matches at 10 bases. Germline CDR1 is SGHNT and CDR2 is YYREEE (reference sequence). This CDR3 is 15 amino acids long. The junction had 8 bases not matched to a gene; V was cut back by 4 bases and J by 4 bases. The CDR3 DNA sequence: TGTGCCAGCAGCCCGGTAGGGACAGGGGTTTACGAGCAGTACTTC. Translating gives CASSPVGTGVYEQYF. The variable domain in full, completed from reference TRBV5-4 and TRBJ2-7, reads ETGVTQSPTHLIKTRGQQVTLRCSSQSGHNTVSWYQQALGQGPQFIFQYYREEENGRGNFPPRFSGLQFPNYSSELNVNALELDDSALYLCASSPVGTGVYEQYFGPGTRLTVT.

V gene TRBV7-2 combines with J gene TRBJ2-7; D ambiguous. The germline gives CDR1 SGHTA, CDR2 FQGNSA. The CDR3 is 14 amino acids. V lost 3 bases and J 2 bases, leaving 11 bases between the germline ends. The CDR3, as DNA: TGTGCCAGCAGCTTCCCGGCCGGAACCTACGAGCAGTACTTC. It specifies CASSFPAGTYEQYF.

V usage is TRBV5-6 and J usage is TRBJ2-3, with D possibly TRBD2 on 5 matching bases. V gave up 2 bases and J gave up 2 bases, with 15 bases separating them. The CDR3 is made up of 16 amino acids. CDR1 SGHDT and CDR2 YYEEEE come from the germline V gene. The CDR3 DNA reads as TGTGCCAGCAGCTTACAAGTGGACTCCTCCACAGATACGCAGTATTTT. Its protein product is CASSLQVDSSTDTQYF.

The chain carries TRBV28 and TRBJ1-5; D call uncertain. Germline-derived CDR1 and CDR2 are MDHEN and SYDVKM. V dropped 7 bases and J dropped 3 bases, with 13 bases sitting between them. This CDR3 contains 14 residues. CDR3 coding DNA: TGTGCCAGCAATCCCAGGCAGAACAATCAGCCCCAGCATTTT. This sequence encodes CASNPRQNNQPQHF. Full variable domain (remainder filled in from reference TRBV28 and TRBJ1-5): DVKVTQSSRYLVKRTGEKVFLECVQDMDHENMFWYRQDPGLGLRLIYFSYDVKMKEKGDIPEGYSVSREKKERFSLILESASTNQTSMYLCASNPRQNNQPQHFGDGTRLSIL.

The J gene is TRBJ1-2, the V gene TRBV30; 9 positions match TRBD1. The CDR3 contains 14 residues. V lost 7 bases to trimming and J lost 7 bases; unmatched junction nucleotides: 13. The germline V gene encodes CDR1 GTSNPN and CDR2 SVGIG (reference sequence). This CDR3 is CASTLQGANGGYTF. CDR3 sequence (DNA): TGTGCCTCAACCTTACAGGGGGCGAACGGTGGCTACACCTTC. Together with reference TRBV30 and TRBJ1-2, the CDR3 gives the full variable domain: SQTIHQWPATLVQPVGSPLSLECTVEGTSNPNLYWYRQAAGRGLQLLFYSVGIGQISSEVPQNLSASRPQDRQFILSSKKLLLSDSGFYLCASTLQGANGGYTFGSGTRLTVV.

The genes are TRBV6-5 and TRBJ1-1; no firm D call. The length of the CDR3 is 13 residues. V shed 6 bases and J shed 7 bases, with 15 bases lying between them. CDR1 and CDR2 from the germline V gene are MNHEY and SVGAGI. The CDR3 spells CASRPPLTYEAFF. The CDR3 bases are TGTGCCAGCAGACCCCCCCTTACTTATGAAGCTTTCTTT.

The J gene is TRBJ1-1, the V gene TRBV2; D call uncertain. CDR1 SNHLY and CDR2 FYNNEI come from the germline V gene. CDR3 size: 12 residues. Trimming took 3 bases from V and 7 from J, leaving 9 bases between them. In DNA, the CDR3 is TGTGCCAGCAGTGAGTACGGAATTGAAGCTTTCTTT. Protein product: CASSEYGIEAFF. The variable domain in full, completed from reference TRBV2 and TRBJ1-1, reads EPEVTQTPSHQVTQMGQEVILRCVPISNHLYFYWYRQILGQKVEFLVSFYNNEISEKSEIFDDQFSVERPDGSNFTLKIRSTKLEDSAMYFCASSEYGIEAFFGQGTRLTVV.

The chain combines TRBV14 with TRBJ2-5, with TRBD1 matching 8 bases. This CDR3 has 18 amino acids. Germline CDR1 is SGHDN and CDR2 is FVKESK. V lost 4 bases to trimming and J lost 5 bases; unmatched junction nucleotides: 18. CDR3 in amino acids: CASSPRDFSRGLVETQYF. The CDR3 coding sequence is TGTGCCAGCAGCCCCCGCGATTTTAGCAGGGGGCTAGTGGAGACCCAGTACTTC.

The V and J genes are TRBV4-2 and TRBJ2-1; 8 nucleotides align to TRBD2. CDR1 is LGHNA, CDR2 YNFKEQ, per germline. The CDR3 is made up of 15 amino acids. V was clipped by 0 bases and J by 9 bases; unmatched bases: 7. The CDR3 bases are TGTGCCAGCAGCCAAGAGACCGGGAGGGCCACTGAGCAGTTCTTC. It specifies CASSQETGRATEQFF.

There are many counts of this clone. The chain links TRBV6-5 to TRBJ1-2; D gene ambiguous. This CDR3 is 13 amino acids long. The V gene lost 0 bases and the J gene lost 8 bases, with 10 bases spanning the gap. In germline, CDR1 is MNHEY, CDR2 SVGAGI. In DNA, the CDR3 is TGTGCCAGCAGTTACTCAAGAGTTCGGGGCTACACCTTC. Translation: CASSYSRVRGYTF.

The chain joins TRBV29-1 to TRBJ1-1; the match to TRBD1 covers 9 bases. Germline values: CDR1 SQVTM, CDR2 ANQGSEA. The length of the CDR3 is 13 residues. After removal of 7 bases from V and 3 bases from J, the junction contained 6 bases not matched to a gene. As DNA, the CDR3 is TGCAGCGCTACAGGGGGCCGGGACACTGAAGCTTTCTTT. Protein sequence: CSATGGRDTEAFF.

This rearrangement joins TRBV7-8 to TRBJ1-2, with D maybe TRBD1 (6 bases). The CDR3 runs to 16 residues. Trimming pared 4 bases from V and 2 bases from J, leaving 17 bases between. The V gene's germline CDR1 is SGHVS and CDR2 FQNEAQ. This CDR3 reads CASSSTPRGQNYGYTF. The CDR3 DNA reads as TGTGCCAGCAGCTCCACCCCGAGAGGACAGAACTATGGCTACACCTTC.

This clone has a single count. The chain links TRBV12-3 or TRBV12-4 to TRBJ1-4; no firm D call. The V end was cut by 7 bases, the J end by 10 bases, with 10 bases between. The CDR3 loop spans 11 amino acids. CDR3 in DNA: TGTGCCAGCACCTCGAGTGGAAAACTGTTTTTT. Its protein product is CASTSSGKLFF.

The CDR3 protein is CSACPGGWDTQYF. CDR3 DNA sequence: TGCAGCGCCTGCCCCGGGGGGTGGGATACGCAGTATTTT. The V call is TRBV29-1, the J call TRBJ2-3; 7 positions match TRBD2. V trimming: 7 bases; J trimming: 6 bases; junction bases outside the gene matches: 10. The CDR3 sequence is 13 residues long. CDR1 is SQVTM, CDR2 ANQGSEA, per germline.

The V gene is TRBV19, the J gene TRBJ2-3, with 9 bases matching TRBD2. With V trimmed by 3 bases and J by 6 bases, 7 bases remained unmatched. Germline assignment: CDR1 LNHDA and CDR2 SQIVND (reference sequence). The CDR3 extends over 15 amino acids. CDR3 loop: CASSIKREVADTQYF. DNA of the CDR3: TGTGCCAGTAGTATTAAGCGGGAGGTGGCGGATACGCAGTATTTT.

This sequence joins TRBV9 and TRBJ1-1; D is unclear. Per the germline V gene, CDR1 is SGDLS and CDR2 is YYNGEE. The CDR3 totals 14 residues. Trimming cost V 0 bases and J 2 bases, with 8 bases left between them. The chain's CDR3 is CASSVVWGNTEAFF. In DNA, the CDR3 is TGTGCCAGCAGCGTAGTCTGGGGAAACACTGAAGCTTTCTTT. The whole variable domain, remainder taken from reference TRBV9 and TRBJ1-1, is DSGVTQTPKHLITATGQRVTLRCSPRSGDLSVYWYQQSLDQGLQFLIQYYNGEERAKGNILERFSAQQFPDLHSELNLSSLELGDSALYFCASSVVWGNTEAFFGQGTRLTVV.

The genes are TRBV24-1 and TRBJ1-2; 7 bases are a match to TRBD1. This CDR3 is built from 14 residues. CDR1 and CDR2 (germline): KGHDR, SFDVKD. With 4 bases clipped from V and 7 bases from J, the junction kept 8 bases outside the gene matches. The CDR3 DNA is TGTGCCACCAGTGACTCGACAGGGTTCAGTGGCTACACCTTC. Encoded protein: CATSDSTGFSGYTF.

The chain has TRBV24-1 and TRBJ2-1; 11 positions agree with TRBD2. Losses at the gene ends were 1 base for V and 8 bases for J; bases not matched to a gene: 3. The CDR3 is 15 residues long. Germline CDR1 is KGHDR and CDR2 is SFDVKD. CDR3 protein: CATSDFTSGSDEQFF. CDR3 sequence (DNA): TGTGCCACCAGTGATTTCACTAGCGGGAGCGATGAGCAGTTCTTC.

This rearrangement joins TRBV5-4 to TRBJ2-7; 8 nucleotides match TRBD2. The CDR3 sequence is 15 residues long. Germline loops: CDR1 SGHNT, CDR2 YYREEE (reference sequence). V shed 3 bases and J 5 bases; nucleotides not matched to a gene: 10. This CDR3 reads CASSSEREGNHEQYF. The CDR3 bases are TGTGCCAGCAGCTCCGAACGGGAGGGTAACCACGAGCAGTACTTC.

This chain connects TRBV6-5 to TRBJ2-1; TRBD2 aligns across 10 bases. Per germline, CDR1 MNHEY and CDR2 SVGAGI. The CDR3 spans 16 residues. J lost 0 bases, V lost 4 bases, and 3 bases had no gene match. The CDR3 bases are TGTGCCAGCAGTTCGCGGACTAGCGGCTCCTACAATGAGCAGTTCTTC. Translating gives CASSSRTSGSYNEQFF.

The V and J genes are TRBV4-2 and TRBJ1-4; 8 bases align to TRBD1. This CDR3 spans 16 amino acids. Germline loops: CDR1 LGHNA, CDR2 YNFKEQ. J lost 2 bases, V lost 1 base, and 3 bases had no gene match. The CDR3: CASSQVQGATNEKLFF. The CDR3 nucleotides read TGTGCCAGCAGCCAAGTTCAGGGGGCCACTAATGAAAAACTGTTTTTT.

The rearrangement joins TRBV6-4 to TRBJ1-2; D not certain. Between the trimmed V and J ends, which lost 6 bases and 2 bases, there was a span of 10 bases. In germline, CDR1 is MRHNA, CDR2 SNTAGT. The CDR3 is made up of 13 amino acids. The CDR3 loop reads CASRPDGNYGYTF. CDR3 nucleotides: TGTGCCAGCAGACCCGACGGGAACTATGGCTACACCTTC.

This chain links TRBV7-7 with TRBJ2-5; TRBD2 is a possible D gene (6 bases). This CDR3 region has 15 residues. Germline V CDR1 and CDR2: SSHAT, FNYEAQ (reference sequence). The V end was cut by 1 base, the J end by 2 bases, with 11 bases between. This CDR3 is CASSLDSGLQETQYF. CDR3 nucleotides: TGTGCCAGCAGCTTAGATTCGGGACTTCAAGAGACCCAGTACTTC. The whole variable domain, remainder taken from reference TRBV7-7 and TRBJ2-5, is GAGVSQSPRYKVTKRGQDVTLRCDPISSHATLYWYQQALGQGPEFLTYFNYEAQPDKSGLPSDRFSAERPEGSISTLTIQRTEQRDSAMYRCASSLDSGLQETQYFGPGTRLLVL.

The CDR3 DNA reads as TGTGCCAGCAGTTCCCCTCCGACAGGGAAGAATGGCTACACCTTC. It translates to CASSSPPTGKNGYTF. The rearrangement links TRBV28 to TRBJ1-2, with TRBD1 matching over 7 bases. From germline, CDR1 is MDHEN and CDR2 SYDVKM. With 4 bases clipped from V and 6 bases from J, the junction kept 11 bases outside the gene matches. The CDR3 consists of 15 residues.

V usage is TRBV3-1 (or the pseudogene TRBV3-2) and J usage is TRBJ2-2; 8 nucleotides match TRBD1. CDR3 length equals 15 residues. The trim removed 0 bases at V and 6 bases at J, leaving 3 bases unmatched. The germline V gene has CDR1 LGHDT and CDR2 YNNKEL (reference sequence). DNA of the CDR3: TGTGCCAGCAGCCAAGAGCAGGGGGCCCCCGGGGAGCTGTTTTTT. Its protein product is CASSQEQGAPGELFF.

The gene calls are TRBV7-8 and TRBJ2-1, with TRBD2 identical over 8 bases. With 1 base clipped from V and 5 bases from J, the junction kept 7 bases outside the gene matches. CDR1 is SGHVS, CDR2 FQNEAQ, per germline. CDR3 length: 16 amino acids. The CDR3 DNA is TGTGCCAGCAGCTTAGAGGCTAGCGGGTGGAACAATGAGCAGTTCTTC. It codes for CASSLEASGWNNEQFF.

The gene calls are TRBV19 and TRBJ1-1; no clear D. This CDR3 region has 13 residues. V was shortened by 3 bases and J by 1 base, with 6 bases between the two germline ends. Germline V CDR1 and CDR2: LNHDA, SQIVND (reference sequence). The CDR3 loop reads CASSITPNTEAFF. CDR3 in DNA: TGTGCCAGTAGTATTACCCCGAACACTGAAGCTTTCTTT.

The genes are TRBV6-5 and TRBJ2-1; D not resolved. The germline V and J ends were trimmed by 7 bases and 10 bases, with 23 bases remaining between them. CDR3 length equals 15 residues. Germline V gene data show CDR1 as MNHEY and CDR2 as SVGAGI. CDR3 amino acids: CASKRRNFEIREQFF. Here the CDR3 DNA reads TGTGCCAGCAAGCGTAGGAACTTCGAAATTCGGGAGCAGTTCTTC.

J is TRBJ2-5 and V is TRBV28, with D possibly being TRBD1 (6 bases). Trimming removed 6 bases from V and 2 bases from J, with 13 bases in between. The CDR3 contains 14 residues. Germline values: CDR1 MDHEN, CDR2 SYDVKM. For the CDR3, the DNA is TGTGCCAGCAGCCCCGGGACATCACAAGAGACCCAGTACTTC. Amino acids: CASSPGTSQETQYF.

This chain joins TRBV28 and TRBJ1-2; the match to TRBD1 covers 9 bases. Per germline, CDR1 MDHEN and CDR2 SYDVKM. This CDR3 contains 14 residues. Losses at the gene ends were 3 bases for V and 7 bases for J; bases not matched to a gene: 6. CDR3 residues: CASSFATGGRGYTF. The CDR3 DNA follows: TGTGCCAGCAGTTTCGCGACAGGGGGTCGTGGCTACACCTTC.